This TCR beta chain was captured in a study of persistence of HIV-infected CD4 T cells. As to this clone: Its specificity is not known.

Lysates of CMV-infected fibroblasts at 9.5 to 10 ug/mL stimulated these cells. CD40L-negative CD69-negative CD45RO-high memory CD4+ T cells were sorted as populations depleted of antigen-responding cells. The ends were cut back, 2 bases at V and 4 bases at J, with 11 bases in the middle. This CDR3 has 14 amino acids. Germline V gives CDR1 MNHEY, CDR2 SVGAGI. Sequencing used immunoSEQ version 4 in survey mode. Clones were read by immunoSEQ multiplex PCR, and TCRdb kept only the in-frame ones, dropping some. This table holds about 28,000 clones, roughly 75% found once. This clonotype was obtained from an adult woman with HIV who was CMV-seropositive. The chain uses TRBV6-5 and TRBJ2-5; possible D gene TRBD1, 6 bases. The material sequenced was CD4+ T cells sorted from PBMCs after roughly 19-hour stimulation, taken from a patient who received antiretroviral therapy. The CDR3, as DNA: TGTGCCAGCAGTTACGGGGGCTCGGGAGAGACCCAGTACTTC. Translating gives CASSYGGSGETQYF.